Below are 5 T cell receptor beta chains sequenced from a single sample in a study of cytomegalovirus exposure and HLA in healthy donors. Assay used: immunoSEQ multiplex PCR; TCRdb lists only in-frame clones, some missing. The sample consists of hundreds of thousands of clones, about nine tenths of them appearing once. Input material: PBMCs. The receptors here all came from a young woman in good health and CMV-seronegative.

This chain links TRBV18 with TRBJ1-3; D gene unclear. V was clipped by 3 bases and J by 4 bases, with 22 bases between them. Germline CDR1 is KGHSH and CDR2 is LQKENI. The CDR3 totals 18 residues. CDR3 nucleotides: TGTGCCAGCTCACCCACTCGGACCCGGGAGCCTGGGGGAAACACCATATATTTT. Residues: CASSPTRTREPGGNTIYF.

The CDR3 here is CASRWLDRSNTEAFF. CDR3 bases: TGTGCCAGCAGGTGGCTAGACAGATCGAACACTGAAGCTTTCTTT. The gene calls are TRBV27 and TRBJ1-1, with D tentatively TRBD1 (5 bases). The CDR3 is 15 amino acids. Germline V gene lookup returns CDR1 MNHEY and CDR2 SMNVEV (reference sequence). V lost 6 bases to trimming and J lost 1 base, with 15 bases between them.

Here the CDR3 reads CASSPQGLNQPQHF. In nucleotides, the CDR3 is TGTGCCAGCAGTCCCCAGGGGTTGAATCAGCCCCAGCATTTT. The chain carries TRBV28 and TRBJ1-5; maybe TRBD1 (6 bases). The CDR3 consists of 14 residues. Germline values: CDR1 MDHEN, CDR2 SYDVKM. V was clipped by 5 bases and J by 4 bases, with 12 bases between them.

V and J are TRBV6-4 and TRBJ2-3; D remains unclear. CDR1 MRHNA and CDR2 SNTAGT come from the germline V gene. V was clipped by 2 bases and J by 6 bases, with 12 bases between them. The CDR3 loop spans 14 amino acids. The CDR3 region is CASSDHFRADTQYF. As DNA, the CDR3 is TGTGCCAGCAGTGACCACTTCCGCGCCGATACGCAGTATTTT.

This chain joins TRBV9 and TRBJ2-1; TRBD2 aligns across 8 bases. V was clipped by 4 bases and J by 10 bases; unmatched bases: 13. The CDR3 sequence is 15 residues long. Germline V CDR1 and CDR2: SGDLS, YYNGEE. For the CDR3, the DNA is TGTGCCAGCAGCCCCAGCGGGAGAGGGCTTGGGGAGCAGTTCTTC. Amino acids: CASSPSGRGLGEQFF.